This T cell receptor (beta chain) was recorded in a study of blood T cell repertoires in COVID-19. In the study overall: Specimens from acute and convalescent COVID-19 originated in the United States, Italy and Spain. PBMCs, B-cell-depleted T cells, or T cells were the source of the cDNA or gDNA that made up the material.

Study processing details: The authors estimated nucleated cell counts from reference gene primer amplification. Using immunoSEQ multiplex PCR, the repertoire was profiled, and TCRdb retains in-frame clones only, with some absent. The V and J calls and clone size come from that table; D and trimming were worked out from the DNA. The table includes about 89,000 clones, just under 85% detected once. This CDR3 is 15 amino acids long. Losses at the gene ends were 2 bases for V and 4 bases for J; bases not matched to a gene: 3. The germline gives CDR1 KGHSH, CDR2 LQKENI. The TCR sequence derives from a man between 70 and 80 years old with acute or convalescent COVID-19. The chain is built from TRBV18 and TRBJ1-5; the match to TRBD1 covers 9 bases. Sequences were obtained from peripheral blood. As DNA, the CDR3 is TGTGCCAGCTCACCATACGGACAGGGGAATCAGCCCCAGCATTTT. The encoded protein is CASSPYGQGNQPQHF.